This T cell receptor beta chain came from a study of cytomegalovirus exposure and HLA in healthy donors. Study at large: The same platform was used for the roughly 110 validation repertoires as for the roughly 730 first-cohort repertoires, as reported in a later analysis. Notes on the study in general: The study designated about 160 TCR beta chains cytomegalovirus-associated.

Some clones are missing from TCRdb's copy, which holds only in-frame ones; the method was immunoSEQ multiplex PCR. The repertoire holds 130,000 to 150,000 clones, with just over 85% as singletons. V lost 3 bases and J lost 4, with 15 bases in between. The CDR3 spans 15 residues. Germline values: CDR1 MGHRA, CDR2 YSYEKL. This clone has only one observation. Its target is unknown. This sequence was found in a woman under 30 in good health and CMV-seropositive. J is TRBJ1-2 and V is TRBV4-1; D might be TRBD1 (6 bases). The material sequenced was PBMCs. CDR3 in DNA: TGCGCCAGCAGCCAGAGGACAGCCACTCCCTATGGCTACACCTTC. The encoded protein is CASSQRTATPYGYTF.